This T cell receptor (beta chain) was recovered during a study of OX40 agonist ivuxolimab in advanced cancers. Background on the whole study: Ivuxolimab was an agonistic, fully human IgG2 monoclonal antibody directed against OX40 (CD134), a costimulatory receptor. Peripheral TCRbeta sequencing was intended to test whether TCR sequence diversity was altered and clonal T-cell expansion was caused by ivuxolimab. Of the approximately 53 patients in dose escalation, about 20 had hepatocellular carcinoma, about 15 had melanoma, 9 had renal cell carcinoma and 9 had head and neck cancer. Prior anti-PD-1, anti-PD-L1 or anti-CTLA-4 therapy was permitted, and approximately 40% of dose-escalation patients had received checkpoint inhibitors. The monotherapy dose-escalation portion (N of about 52 patients) of the phase I ivuxolimab trial is reported in the paper. In the dose-escalation cohort, around 80% of patients were male, and the mean age was roughly 60 years with a range of about 20 to 80. Intravenous ivuxolimab was administered to patients every 2 weeks at six dose levels: 0.01, 0.1, 0.3, 1.5, 3 and 10 mg/kg. Partial responses were achieved by three dose-escalation patients, of whom one had hepatocellular carcinoma and two had cutaneous melanoma. What the study reported, not specific to this receptor: After ivuxolimab, more expanded clones were found on average in CD8+ T cells than in CD4+ T cells. At doses of 0.1 to 3.0 mg/kg, clonal expansion of both CD4+ and CD8+ blood T cells was observed from baseline to week 6. Which antigens the clonally expanded peripheral T cells were specific for was not determined. Low levels of normalized T-cell clonal expansion were also seen in some patients who did not respond. In the 0.1-3.0 mg/kg groups, partial responders were among the patients with the lowest normalized peripheral clonal expansion, particularly in CD8+ T cells.

Genomic DNA was isolated from the sorted cells so that the TCRbeta CDR3 region could be sequenced. TCRbeta CDR3 regions were sequenced using the immunoSEQ Assay. TCRdb carries this immuneACCESS record with in-frame sequences only. Its versions omit some clonotypes, under half of them owing to an unresolved V gene in the studies checked, with the rest unexplained. The sample table lists 100,000 or so clones, roughly 80% of them with a count of one. Approximately 5.5% of the sample rests with the top ten. About this clone itself: Its antigen remains undetermined. No clone much larger than this one lies a single base away; base qualities are absent.

Spanning cysteine to phenylalanine, the CDR3 consists of 15 amino acids. The only DNA kept is the CDR3, 45 bases in frame from the first base. The trial excluded patients who had a history of autoimmune disease or who were on systemic immunosuppression. Peripheral blood for TCR sequencing was drawn from every dose cohort at baseline, at cycle 4 day 1 and at cycle 7 day 1. The samples were drawn from a first-in-human, open-label, multicenter phase I dose-escalation trial of ivuxolimab. Adults with locally advanced or metastatic melanoma, renal cell carcinoma, hepatocellular carcinoma or head and neck squamous cell carcinoma were enrolled in the trial. Before TCR sequencing, CD4+ and CD8+ T cells were separately sorted from peripheral blood.

Sample: CD4+ or CD8+ T cells sorted from blood, taken in a trial of the OX40 agonist ivuxolimab. This TCR was sampled from an adult with an advanced solid tumor such as melanoma, head and neck, liver or kidney cancer. Recombination connected TRBV1 to TRBJ2-7; the listed D gene, TRBD2, was not tested against the DNA. TRBV1 is annotated as a pseudogene. DNA sequence: TGCACCAGCAGCCCTACCGGGGGGGGGCTCTACGAGCAGTACTTC. Translated, this is CTSSPTGGGLYEQYF.